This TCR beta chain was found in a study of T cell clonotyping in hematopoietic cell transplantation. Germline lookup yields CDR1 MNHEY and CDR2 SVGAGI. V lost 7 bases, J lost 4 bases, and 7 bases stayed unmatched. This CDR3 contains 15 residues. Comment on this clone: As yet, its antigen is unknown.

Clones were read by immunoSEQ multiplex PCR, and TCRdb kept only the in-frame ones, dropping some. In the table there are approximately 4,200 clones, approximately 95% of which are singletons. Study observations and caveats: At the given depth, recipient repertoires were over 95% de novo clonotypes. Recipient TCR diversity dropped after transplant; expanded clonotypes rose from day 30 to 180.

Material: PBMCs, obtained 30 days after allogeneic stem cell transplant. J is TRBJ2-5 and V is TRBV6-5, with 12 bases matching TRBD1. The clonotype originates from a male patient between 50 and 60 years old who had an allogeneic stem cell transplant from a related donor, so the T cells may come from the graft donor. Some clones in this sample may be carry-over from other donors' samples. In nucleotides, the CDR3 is TGTGCCAGCAAAAACGGGGGACAGGGGGCAGAGACCCAGTACTTC. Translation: CASKNGGQGAETQYF.